The rows below give T cell receptor beta chains drawn from one sample of a study of T cell repertoires and HLA-DP antigens. These receptors have no known antigen. The repertoire was sequenced with immunoSEQ multiplex PCR; TCRdb's copy has only in-frame clones and lacks some. Among more than 90,000 clones, 80% to 95% were seen once, and the ten largest hold approximately 0.25%. The sequenced sample consisted of CD4+ T cells from PBMCs. These receptors were taken from a woman between 18 and 30 years old in good health and CMV-seronegative. Each CDR3 is given with its conserved first and last residue. A D gene is named only where the DNA matches it firmly. Size is omitted from some rows. Given values are once, few, many or a class for expanded clones.

D,V,J,size,CDR3,DNA
NA,TRBV7-8,TRBJ1-1,NA,CASSLWGSGTEAFF,TGTGCCAGCAGCTTATGGGGTTCAGGAACTGAAGCTTTCTTT
NA,TRBV19,TRBJ1-1,NA,CASSIAPRRTEAFF,TGTGCCAGTAGTATAGCCCCCCGAAGGACTGAAGCTTTCTTT
TRBD1,TRBV28,TRBJ2-7,NA,CASSSPGTGKYEQYF,TGTGCCAGCAGTTCTCCCGGGACAGGGAAGTACGAGCAGTACTTC
NA,TRBV18,TRBJ1-4,NA,CASSPSRTATNEKLFF,TGTGCCAGCTCACCAAGCAGGACCGCAACTAATGAAAAACTGTTTTTT
NA,TRBV7-3,TRBJ2-2,NA,CASSAGGTGELFF,TGTGCCAGCAGCGCTGGGGGCACCGGGGAGCTGTTTTTT
NA,TRBV7-8,TRBJ2-5,NA,CASSLRVGGQETQYF,TGTGCCAGCAGCTTACGGGTCGGGGGCCAAGAGACCCAGTACTTC
NA,TRBV28,TRBJ1-2,NA,CASRRGISYGYTF,TGTGCCAGCAGGCGAGGGATAAGTTATGGCTACACCTTC
NA,TRBV5-4,TRBJ2-1,NA,CASSLKARGGDSYNEQFF,TGTGCCAGCAGCTTGAAAGCTCGAGGGGGTGACTCCTACAATGAGCAGTTCTTC
TRBD2,TRBV7-2,TRBJ2-1,NA,CASSSPLAGGQFF,TGTGCCAGCAGCTCTCCACTAGCGGGGGGGCAGTTCTTC
NA,TRBV28,TRBJ1-1,NA,CASSQAGVRTEAFF,TGTGCCAGCAGCCAAGCAGGGGTGCGCACTGAAGCTTTCTTT
NA,TRBV10-3,TRBJ2-1,NA,CAISDLKVPSYNEQFF,TGTGCCATCAGTGACCTTAAGGTCCCCTCCTACAATGAGCAGTTCTTC
NA,TRBV27,TRBJ2-2,NA,CASSLEKGTGELFF,TGTGCCAGCAGTCTAGAAAAGGGTACCGGGGAGCTGTTTTTT
TRBD2,TRBV7-3,TRBJ2-5,NA,CASSISGRRQETQYF,TGTGCCAGCAGCATTAGCGGGAGGCGGCAAGAGACCCAGTACTTC
NA,TRBV2,TRBJ1-2,NA,CASMTGVNYGYTF,TGTGCCAGCATGACCGGGGTTAACTATGGCTACACCTTC
NA,TRBV27,TRBJ2-3,NA,CASSESGLSTDTQYF,TGTGCCAGCAGTGAGAGCGGGCTTAGCACAGATACGCAGTATTTT
TRBD1,TRBV19,TRBJ1-1,NA,CASSNLRQGRTEAFF,TGTGCCAGTAGTAACCTCAGACAGGGGAGGACTGAAGCTTTCTTT
NA,TRBV7-9,TRBJ2-2,NA,CASSIVTGELFF,TGTGCCAGCAGCATCGTTACCGGGGAGCTGTTTTTT
TRBD1,TRBV7-2,TRBJ1-2,NA,CASSRTGGRPWYGYTF,TGTGCCAGCAGCAGGACAGGGGGCAGACCATGGTATGGCTACACCTTC
NA,TRBV19,TRBJ2-6,NA,CASTHGGRNFPYSGANVLTF,TGTGCCAGTACCCATGGGGGGCGGAACTTTCCCTACTCTGGGGCCAACGTCCTGACTTTC
NA,TRBV18,TRBJ1-3,once,CASSLLNYSSGNTIYF,TGTGCCAGCTCACTTCTAAATTACAGCTCTGGAAACACCATATATTTT
TRBD1,TRBV7-2,TRBJ2-7,NA,CASSLGAAGQGAYEQYF,TGTGCCAGCAGCCTCGGAGCAGCGGGACAGGGAGCCTACGAGCAGTACTTC
NA,TRBV4-3,TRBJ1-1,NA,CASSQAYVGGRSMNTEAFF,TGCGCCAGCAGCCAAGCGTATGTAGGGGGGAGATCTATGAACACTGAAGCTTTCTTT
TRBD1,TRBV28,TRBJ2-7,NA,CASRIAGTGETYEQYF,TGTGCCAGCAGAATAGCCGGGACAGGGGAAACCTACGAGCAGTACTTC
NA,TRBV5-1,TRBJ2-1,NA,CASSLGVSSYNEQFF,TGCGCCAGCAGCTTGGGGGTAAGCTCCTACAATGAGCAGTTCTTC
NA,TRBV9,TRBJ2-7,NA,CASSVDPNSYEQYF,TGTGCCAGCAGCGTAGATCCTAACTCCTACGAGCAGTACTTC
NA,TRBV4-3,TRBJ2-2,NA,CASSQIRNTGELFF,TGCGCCAGCAGCCAGATACGGAACACCGGGGAGCTGTTTTTT
TRBD2,TRBV7-2,TRBJ2-1,NA,CASSLGTSGAEQFF,TGTGCCAGCAGCCTCGGGACTAGCGGGGCGGAGCAGTTCTTC
TRBD1,TRBV11-1,TRBJ1-1,NA,CASSLAGVPAAGGAFF,TGTGCCAGCAGCTTAGCGGGGGTCCCGGCGGCAGGGGGAGCTTTCTTT
TRBD2,TRBV18,TRBJ2-1,NA,CASSPKTSGGGSSYNEQFF,TGTGCCAGCTCACCAAAGACTAGCGGGGGGGGTAGCTCCTACAATGAGCAGTTCTTC
NA,TRBV4-3,TRBJ1-2,NA,CASSHAGFYGYTF,TGCGCCAGCAGCCATGCGGGGTTCTATGGCTACACCTTC
TRBD2,TRBV19,TRBJ2-3,NA,CASSIGAGGGGSTDTQYF,TGTGCCAGTAGTATCGGCGCGGGAGGGGGGGGAAGCACAGATACGCAGTATTTT
NA,TRBV7-3,TRBJ1-1,NA,CASSSDGARTEAFF,TGTGCCAGCAGCTCCGACGGGGCGAGGACTGAAGCTTTCTTT
NA,TRBV27,TRBJ2-7,NA,CASSLTRVIYEQYF,TGTGCCAGCAGTTTAACCAGGGTGATCTACGAGCAGTACTTC
NA,TRBV6-6,TRBJ2-7,NA,CASSSGQGGSYEQYF,TGTGCCAGCAGTTCGGGGCAGGGGGGTTCCTACGAGCAGTACTTC
NA,TRBV28,TRBJ1-2,once,CASSPTTGYTF,TGTGCCAGCAGTCCTACAACCGGCTACACCTTC
NA,TRBV19,TRBJ1-5,once,CASSTGRNQPQHF,TGTGCCAGTAGTACCGGGCGGAATCAGCCCCAGCATTTT
NA,TRBV14,TRBJ1-1,NA,CASSQDLGREAFF,TGTGCCAGCAGCCAAGATTTGGGCAGGGAAGCTTTCTTT
NA,TRBV11-2,TRBJ2-7,NA,CASAESGAYEQYF,TGTGCCAGCGCGGAATCAGGGGCCTACGAGCAGTACTTC
NA,TRBV5-1,TRBJ2-3,NA,CASSYSRRRGTDTQYF,TGCGCCAGCAGCTATTCTAGGAGGCGGGGCACAGATACGCAGTATTTT
NA,TRBV9,TRBJ1-1,NA,CASSVDAMNTEAFF,TGTGCCAGCAGCGTAGACGCCATGAACACTGAAGCTTTCTTT
TRBD2,TRBV5-4,TRBJ2-5,NA,CASSPPSSGRQETQYF,TGTGCCAGCAGCCCGCCGTCTAGCGGGCGGCAAGAGACCCAGTACTTC